The entry below describes one T cell receptor beta chain. Its antigen is undetermined. Scientists ran DNA taken from cultured CD4+ T cells through the Oncomine TCR Beta short-read assay for sequencing. MiXCR, applied by TCRdb to the PCR reads, yields one record per CDR3 protein. The data show 9,000 to 15,000 distinct CDR3 sequences, 50% to 75% seen once. Germline V gene sequence: CDR1 MNHNS, CDR2 SASEGT. The CDR3 consists of 15 residues. With 7 bases clipped from V and 6 bases from J, the junction kept 15 bases outside the gene matches. The data were taken from a study of vaccination and CD4 T cells after COVID-19. About the study: Overlapping spike pools from SARS-CoV-2 and HCoV-NL63, HCoV-OC43 and HCoV-229E served as culture stimuli.

The treatment is: approximately 10-day PBMC culture with coronavirus spike peptide pools or control peptides (ViraFEST assay). There were positive PCR dates ranging from March to December 2020, all predating US Alpha, Beta and Delta variants. The chain uses TRBV6-1 and TRBJ2-7, with 7 bases that match TRBD1. This sequence originates from a human donor who had recovered from COVID-19. Sequencing used CD4+ T cells from blood, cultured in vitro. Here the CDR3 reads CASITGAGPLSEQYF. CDR3 nucleotides: TGTGCCAGCATTACAGGGGCTGGACCTCTCTCCGAGCAGTACTTC.